These T cell receptor beta chains were read from a single sample in a study of blood T cell repertoires in COVID-19. Here immunoSEQ multiplex PCR was the method, and the copy in TCRdb shows in-frame clones only, minus some. This table holds tens of thousands of clones, around 80% found once. Sequenced material: peripheral blood. The receptors stem from an older man with acute or convalescent COVID-19. The CDR3 runs from the conserved cysteine through the conserved F or W. The order of the fields is V gene, J gene, D gene, CDR3 DNA, CDR3 protein. D genes are given only for firm matches.

v_call: TRBV19; j_call: TRBJ1-1; d_call: TRBD1; cdr3_nt: TGTGCCAGTAGTATTGGGGACAGGATAGCGAGGGACACTGAAGCTTTCTTT; cdr3_aa: CASSIGDRIARDTEAFF
v_call: TRBV9; j_call: TRBJ2-2; d_call: TRBD2; cdr3_nt: TGTGCCAGCAGCGTAGAAGCGGGAGTAGGGACCGGGGAGCTGTTTTTT; cdr3_aa: CASSVEAGVGTGELFF
v_call: TRBV24-1; j_call: TRBJ2-7; d_call: NA; cdr3_nt: TGTGCCACCAGTTCCAACGAGCAGTACTTC; cdr3_aa: CATSSNEQYF
v_call: TRBV4-2; j_call: TRBJ2-7; d_call: NA; cdr3_nt: TGTGCCAGCAGCCAAGGGAGCTCCTACGAGCAGTACTTC; cdr3_aa: CASSQGSSYEQYF
v_call: TRBV30; j_call: TRBJ2-5; d_call: TRBD1; cdr3_nt: TGTGCCTGGAGTGAGAAGGGGGCGGCCAGGGAGACCCAGTACTTC; cdr3_aa: CAWSEKGAARETQYF
v_call: TRBV2; j_call: TRBJ1-5; d_call: TRBD1; cdr3_nt: TGTGCCAGCAGTGAGGGGGACAGGGGGGGCAATCAGCCCCAGCATTTT; cdr3_aa: CASSEGDRGGNQPQHF
v_call: TRBV4-1; j_call: TRBJ2-7; d_call: TRBD1; cdr3_nt: TGCGCCAGCAGCCGAGGGACAGGGGGCGAGCAGTACTTC; cdr3_aa: CASSRGTGGEQYF
v_call: TRBV6-4; j_call: TRBJ1-1; d_call: NA; cdr3_nt: TGTGCCAGCAGTGACTCATCTATGAACACTGAAGCTTTCTTT; cdr3_aa: CASSDSSMNTEAFF
v_call: TRBV10-3; j_call: TRBJ2-2; d_call: TRBD2; cdr3_nt: TGTGCCATCTCCCGGGGCCCCAGACTAGCGGGAGGGCTGAGTGGCACCGGGGAGCTGTTTTTT; cdr3_aa: CAISRGPRLAGGLSGTGELFF
v_call: TRBV7-6; j_call: TRBJ2-1; d_call: TRBD2; cdr3_nt: TGTGCCAGCAGCTTAGGTGCGGGAGGCTCCTACAATGAGCAGTTCTTC; cdr3_aa: CASSLGAGGSYNEQFF
v_call: TRBV10-1; j_call: TRBJ2-1; d_call: NA; cdr3_nt: TGCGCCACCTCGTTGGCAGGGAAAAACAATGAGCAGTTCTTC; cdr3_aa: CATSLAGKNNEQFF